Shown below are 26 T cell receptor beta chains from a single sample sequenced in a study of spatial heterogeneity in lung cancer. In TCRdb, the 5' RACE reads were re-called with MiXCR into one record per CDR3 protein. The data hold 45,000 to 55,000 distinct CDR3 sequences, with approximately 12% observed a single time. Stated time point: blood at routine non-recurrence follow-up after resection. Material: PBMCs, obtained at follow-up. These receptors were collected from a male donor with early-stage non-small cell lung cancer.

This clonotype came up many times. This chain uses TRBV29-1 with TRBJ2-1; 7 bases match TRBD2. CDR3 size: 14 residues. V lost 1 base, J lost 7 bases, and 7 bases stayed unmatched. Germline V lookup: CDR1 SQVTM, CDR2 ANQGSEA. DNA of the CDR3: TGCAGCGTTGAAGTGTCGGGAGGTGGGAATGAGCAGTTCTTC. Its translation is CSVEVSGGGNEQFF.

The chain combines TRBV12-3 or TRBV12-4 with TRBJ2-1; TRBD2 agrees at 7 bases. The CDR3 is 16 amino acids. V dropped 4 bases and J dropped 0; count of bases not matched to a gene: 6. The chain's CDR3 is CASSSPAGVSYNEQFF. CDR3 sequence (DNA): TGTGCCAGCAGTTCCCCCGCGGGGGTCTCCTACAATGAGCAGTTCTTC.

This clonotype was picked up many times. The rearrangement joins TRBV12-3 or TRBV12-4 to TRBJ2-1; no definite D call. The CDR3 length is 12 residues. V lost 2 bases to trimming and J lost 13 bases, with 12 bases between them. The CDR3 loop is CASSLRSGEQFF. The CDR3 DNA sequence: TGTGCCAGCAGTTTACGGTCTGGGGAACAGTTCTTC.

The sample holds many counts of this clonotype. The V call is TRBV7-9, the J call TRBJ2-5; D unclear. This CDR3 is built from 13 residues. Germline CDR1 is SEHNR and CDR2 is FQNEAQ (reference sequence). Deletions cut 7 bases from V and 2 bases from J, with 11 bases between. The CDR3 DNA is TGTGCCAGCACAATGGTGGTACAAGAGACCCAGTACTTC. Its translation is CASTMVVQETQYF.

The chain carries TRBV7-9 and TRBJ1-1, with TRBD1 matching 7 bases. The ends lost 4 bases at V and 1 base at J; junction bases unmatched: 6. This CDR3 is 15 amino acids long. The germline V gene has CDR1 SEHNR and CDR2 FQNEAQ (reference sequence). CDR3 in DNA: TGTGCCAGCAGCTATCGGGACAGACCGAACACTGAAGCTTTCTTT. It yields the protein CASSYRDRPNTEAFF.

This clonotype was counted at least ten times. This rearrangement joins TRBV12-3 or TRBV12-4 to TRBJ1-5; no firm D call. The CDR3 is made up of 10 amino acids. Deletions cut 3 bases from V and 10 bases from J, with 4 bases between. The CDR3 protein is CASSFCPQHF. The CDR3, as DNA: TGTGCCAGCAGTTTTTGTCCCCAGCATTTT.

This chain connects TRBV12-3 or TRBV12-4 to TRBJ2-7; 9 nucleotides agree with TRBD2. This CDR3 has 15 residues. V lost 3 bases and J lost 5; bases outside the gene matches: 8. CDR3: CASSFILAGRDEQYF. In nucleotides, the CDR3 is TGTGCCAGCAGTTTTATTCTAGCGGGGAGGGACGAGCAGTACTTC.

This clonotype was observed at least ten times. V gene TRBV24-1 combines with J gene TRBJ2-3; 8 bases match TRBD1. V lost 5 bases to trimming and J lost 3 bases; unmatched junction nucleotides: 6. The CDR3 covers 15 residues. Per the germline V gene, CDR1 is KGHDR and CDR2 is SFDVKD. In nucleotides, the CDR3 is TGTGCCACCAGTGGGGGCAGGGGGCCTACAGATACGCAGTATTTT. Protein sequence: CATSGGRGPTDTQYF.

The V and J genes are TRBV5-1 and TRBJ2-7; TRBD1 matches 8 bases. The CDR3 covers 15 residues. Trimming at V came to 4 bases and at J to 0 bases, leaving 6 bases not matched to a gene. Germline-derived CDR1 and CDR2 are SGHRS and YFSETQ. CDR3 residues: CASSAGGQGSYEQYF. The CDR3 DNA reads as TGCGCCAGCAGCGCCGGTGGACAGGGCTCCTACGAGCAGTACTTC.

In its sample, this clonotype was seen a few times. V is TRBV9 and J is TRBJ2-7; 9 positions match TRBD2. The CDR3 has 15 residues. V lost 2 bases and J lost 1; bases outside the gene matches: 4. Germline-derived CDR1 and CDR2 are SGDLS and YYNGEE. The CDR3 reads CASSVLAGASYEQYF. CDR3 sequence (DNA): TGTGCCAGCAGCGTGTTAGCGGGAGCGTCCTACGAGCAGTACTTC.

The rearrangement joins TRBV9 to TRBJ2-2; D perhaps matches TRBD1 (5 bases). The V gene lost 4 bases and the J gene lost 2 bases, with 12 bases spanning the gap. The CDR3 extends over 15 amino acids. Germline V gene data show CDR1 as SGDLS and CDR2 as YYNGEE. The CDR3 sequence: CASSIRTTNTGELFF. Written as DNA, the CDR3 is TGTGCCAGCAGCATCCGGACAACTAACACCGGGGAGCTGTTTTTT.

This clonotype has a count of ten or more. V usage is TRBV7-9 and J usage is TRBJ2-7; D is unclear. CDR3 length: 16 amino acids. Germline CDR1 and CDR2: SEHNR and FQNEAQ (reference sequence). The V end was cut by 2 bases, the J end by 5 bases, with 19 bases between. The CDR3 here is CASSLNVDEPWDEQYF. As DNA, the CDR3 is TGTGCCAGCAGCTTAAATGTAGACGAGCCCTGGGACGAGCAGTACTTC. The full variable domain, completed using reference TRBV7-9 and TRBJ2-7, is DTGVSQNPRHKITKRGQNVTFRCDPISEHNRLYWYRQTLGQGPEFLTYFQNEAQLEKSRLLSDRFSAERPKGSFSTLEIQRTEQGDSAMYLCASSLNVDEPWDEQYFGPGTRLTVT.

V usage is TRBV5-4 and J usage is TRBJ2-3; tentatively, D is TRBD1 (6 bases). Trimming took 0 bases from V and 2 from J, leaving 13 bases between them. This CDR3 contains 16 residues. Looked up from germline, CDR1 is SGHNT and CDR2 is YYREEE (reference sequence). This CDR3 is CASSLEGEWNTDTQYF. The DNA of the CDR3 is TGTGCCAGCAGCTTGGAGGGGGAGTGGAACACAGATACGCAGTATTTT.

V gene TRBV5-1 combines with J gene TRBJ2-5; D unclear. V was clipped by 0 bases and J by 5 bases, with 8 bases between them. Germline assignment: CDR1 SGHRS and CDR2 YFSETQ. This CDR3 is 13 amino acids long. The CDR3 protein is CASSLGQAETQYF. The CDR3 region has the DNA TGCGCCAGCAGCTTGGGGCAGGCCGAGACCCAGTACTTC.

This clonotype showed up just a few times. CDR3 bases: TGTGCCAGCAGCTTAAAGAACAATCAGCCCCAGCATTTT. This sequence encodes CASSLKNNQPQHF. V is TRBV7-9 and J is TRBJ1-5, with D unresolved. The CDR3 is made up of 13 amino acids. Germline loops: CDR1 SEHNR, CDR2 FQNEAQ (reference sequence). With 2 bases removed from V and 3 bases from J, the gap between germline ends came to 5 bases. Variable domain in full (rest from reference TRBV7-9 and TRBJ1-5): DTGVSQNPRHKITKRGQNVTFRCDPISEHNRLYWYRQTLGQGPEFLTYFQNEAQLEKSRLLSDRFSAERPKGSFSTLEIQRTEQGDSAMYLCASSLKNNQPQHFGDGTRLSIL.

This clonotype has ten or more counts. V is TRBV4-3 and J is TRBJ1-1; no reliable D call. Between the trimmed V and J ends, which lost 3 bases and 6 bases, there was a span of 14 bases. The V gene's germline CDR1 is LGHNA and CDR2 YSLEER. CDR3 length: 14 residues. CDR3 loop: CASSHRPDLAEAFF. For the CDR3, the DNA is TGCGCCAGCAGCCATAGGCCCGATCTGGCTGAAGCTTTCTTT.

The chain uses TRBV7-9 and TRBJ2-1; 9 bases agree with TRBD1. The J segment lost 7 bases and the V segment lost 5 bases, leaving 6 bases of the junction unmatched. The CDR3 is made up of 14 amino acids. Germline values: CDR1 SEHNR, CDR2 FQNEAQ (reference sequence). The CDR3 protein is CASSIGTGRNEQFF. The CDR3 nucleotides are TGTGCCAGCAGCATAGGGACAGGGCGGAATGAGCAGTTCTTC.

This chain joins TRBV6-2 or TRBV6-3 and TRBJ1-3; D is uncertain. The V end was cut by 0 bases, the J end by 0 bases, with 9 bases between. CDR1 MNHEY and CDR2 SVGEGT come from the germline V gene. The CDR3 runs 16 residues. The CDR3 loop reads CASSYSGFFSGNTIYF. CDR3 coding DNA: TGTGCCAGCAGTTACTCGGGATTCTTCTCTGGAAACACCATATATTTT.

This clonotype appeared a few times. The chain is built from TRBV12-3 or TRBV12-4 and TRBJ2-7, with 11 bases aligning to TRBD2. CDR3 size: 15 residues. J was trimmed by 4 bases and V by 3 bases; bases with no gene match: 5. The CDR3 DNA reads as TGTGCCAGCAGTTTGGGACTAGCGGCGCTGTACGAGCAGTACTTC. Amino acid sequence: CASSLGLAALYEQYF.

This clonotype has ten or more counts. This chain links TRBV28 with TRBJ2-6, with D hard to call. This CDR3 contains 16 residues. Germline CDR1 reads MDHEN; CDR2 reads SYDVKM. Trimming left V 3 bases short and J 1 base short, with 10 bases between. The CDR3 region is CASSFYAKSGANVLTF. CDR3 in DNA: TGTGCCAGCAGTTTCTATGCCAAGTCTGGGGCCAACGTCCTGACTTTC.

In this sample, this clonotype turned up a few times. J is TRBJ1-1 and V is TRBV18, with no clear D. The germline V gene encodes CDR1 KGHSH and CDR2 LQKENI. Trimming stripped 2 bases from V and 11 bases from J, with 21 bases between. This CDR3 is 15 amino acids long. For the CDR3, the DNA is TGTGCCAGCTCACCAACCAACAACCTCCCCCCTGGGGCTTTCTTT. Translation: CASSPTNNLPPGAFF.

The chain joins TRBV24-1 to TRBJ2-1, with a tentative D call TRBD1 (5 bases). Trimming pared 4 bases from V and 9 bases from J, leaving 12 bases between. The germline V gene has CDR1 KGHDR and CDR2 SFDVKD. This CDR3 contains 13 residues. The CDR3 region is CATSDPSGIEQFF. The DNA of the CDR3 is TGTGCCACCAGTGACCCATCAGGGATTGAGCAGTTCTTC.

This clonotype was detected many times. V gene TRBV5-1 combines with J gene TRBJ1-1, with TRBD1 matching 7 bases. The CDR3 covers 14 residues. The germline CDR1 and CDR2 sequences are SGHRS and YFSETQ. The trim removed 0 bases at V and 4 bases at J, leaving 3 bases unmatched. The CDR3 nucleotides read TGCGCCAGCAGCTTGGGGGGACAGCTCACTGAAGCTTTCTTT. It specifies CASSLGGQLTEAFF.

The V gene is TRBV29-1, the J gene TRBJ1-2; no clear D. The length of the CDR3 is 11 residues. In germline, CDR1 is SQVTM, CDR2 ANQGSEA. Trimming removed 2 bases at V and 1 base at J, with 2 bases between. In DNA, the CDR3 is TGCAGCGTTGAATTTAACTATGGCTACACCTTC. It yields the protein CSVEFNYGYTF.

This clonotype was detected a few times. Here the CDR3 DNA reads TGTGCCAGCAGAATCGATCTGGGGCTAGCGGGAGGTCAGGACAATGAGCAGTTCTTC. Translated: CASRIDLGLAGGQDNEQFF. The chain is built from TRBV12-3 or TRBV12-4 and TRBJ2-1, with 11 nucleotides matching TRBD2. The CDR3 length is 19 residues. V was pared by 6 bases and J by 5 bases, with 18 bases of the junction left unmatched.

This clonotype was observed many times. The chain uses TRBV28 and TRBJ2-4; the match to TRBD1 covers 12 bases. V lost 11 bases to trimming and J lost 7 bases; unmatched junction nucleotides: 9. The CDR3 has 14 residues. Germline V gene lookup returns CDR1 MDHEN and CDR2 SYDVKM. The CDR3 region is CAAAVGQGANIQYF. For the CDR3, the DNA is TGTGCCGCTGCGGTGGGACAGGGGGCGAACATTCAGTACTTC.